This TCR beta chain was recorded in a study of cytomegalovirus exposure and HLA in healthy donors. Findings of the study overall: There were some public TCRs occurring in many donors, but most TCR sequences were rare.

As to this clone: Its specificity is unknown.

V shed 3 bases, J shed 6 bases, and the junction held 13 bases outside the gene matches. CDR3 size: 17 residues. Germline V CDR1 and CDR2: MNHEY, SMNVEV (reference sequence). Only in-frame clones appear in the TCRdb table, and some are missing; sequencing was by immunoSEQ multiplex PCR. The sample lists some 45,000 clones, around 94% occurring once. This receptor was taken from a woman younger than 35 in good health and CMV-seropositive. Sequencing used PBMCs. The V gene is TRBV27, the J gene TRBJ2-1, with 8 bases aligning to TRBD2. The CDR3 nucleotides read TGTGCCAGCAGTTTTCTGGCGGGAGGCCCCTCGGGCAATGAGCAGTTCTTC. It codes for CASSFLAGGPSGNEQFF.